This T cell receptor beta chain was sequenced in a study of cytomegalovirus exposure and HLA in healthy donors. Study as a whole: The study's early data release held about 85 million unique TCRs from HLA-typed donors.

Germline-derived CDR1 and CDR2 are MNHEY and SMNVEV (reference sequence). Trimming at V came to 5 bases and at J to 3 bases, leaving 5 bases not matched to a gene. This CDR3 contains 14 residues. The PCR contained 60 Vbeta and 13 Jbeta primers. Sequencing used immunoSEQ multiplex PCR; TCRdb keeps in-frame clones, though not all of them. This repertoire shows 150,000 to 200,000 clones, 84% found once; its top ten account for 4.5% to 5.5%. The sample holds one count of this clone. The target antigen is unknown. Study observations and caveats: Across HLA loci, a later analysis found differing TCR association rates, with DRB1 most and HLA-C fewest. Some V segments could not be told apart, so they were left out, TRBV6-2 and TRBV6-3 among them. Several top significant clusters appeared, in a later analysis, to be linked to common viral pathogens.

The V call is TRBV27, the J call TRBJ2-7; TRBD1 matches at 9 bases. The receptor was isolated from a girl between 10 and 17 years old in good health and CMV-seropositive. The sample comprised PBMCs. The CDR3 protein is CASSPGTGFYEQYF. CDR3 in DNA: TGTGCCAGCAGTCCCGGGACAGGGTTCTACGAGCAGTACTTC.